This T cell receptor (beta chain) was sequenced during a study of OX40 agonist ivuxolimab in advanced cancers. Findings and caveats of the study: Expanded clones were, on average, more numerous among CD8+ T cells than CD4+.

Remarks on this clone: Its antigen is as yet unknown.

The assay was immunoSEQ multiplex PCR, and TCRdb's table has in-frame clones only and misses some. The table lists 45,000 to 65,000 clones, 70% to 90% of them singletons, with about 0.69% in the top ten. With 0 bases clipped from V and 1 base from J, the junction kept 4 bases outside the gene matches. CDR3 length equals 16 residues. The germline V gene has CDR1 LGHNA and CDR2 YNFKEQ. This clonotype originated in an adult with an advanced solid tumor such as melanoma, head and neck, liver or kidney cancer. The genes are TRBV4-2 and TRBJ2-3, with 7 bases that match TRBD2. The sequences come from CD4+ or CD8+ T cells sorted from blood, collected in a trial of the OX40 agonist ivuxolimab. The CDR3 reads CASSQERRGGTDTQYF. The CDR3, as DNA: TGTGCCAGCAGCCAAGAACGTCGGGGGGGCACAGATACGCAGTATTTT.